The source of this TCR beta chain is a study of cytomegalovirus exposure and HLA in healthy donors. The PCR was carried out with 60 Vbeta primers and 13 Jbeta primers. Methods used by the authors: In a later analysis, of some 80 million unique beta chains, about 11 million appeared in at least two donors. Here immunoSEQ multiplex PCR was the method, and the copy in TCRdb shows in-frame clones only, minus some. V and J calls and clone size are those listed in that table; D and trimming were worked out from the DNA. The sample holds 65,000 to 80,000 clones, roughly 80% seen once. CDR1 and CDR2 from the germline V gene are MNHNY and SVGAGI (reference sequence). The CDR3 totals 15 residues. V was shortened by 0 bases and J by 0 bases, with 6 bases between the two germline ends.

This chain uses TRBV6-6 with TRBJ1-3, with D possibly TRBD1 on 5 matching bases. Material for sequencing was PBMCs. This clonotype originated in a middle-aged woman in good health and CMV-seropositive. The CDR3 sequence is CASSYSGDSGNTIYF. Here the CDR3 DNA reads TGTGCCAGCAGTTACTCAGGGGACTCTGGAAACACCATATATTTT.